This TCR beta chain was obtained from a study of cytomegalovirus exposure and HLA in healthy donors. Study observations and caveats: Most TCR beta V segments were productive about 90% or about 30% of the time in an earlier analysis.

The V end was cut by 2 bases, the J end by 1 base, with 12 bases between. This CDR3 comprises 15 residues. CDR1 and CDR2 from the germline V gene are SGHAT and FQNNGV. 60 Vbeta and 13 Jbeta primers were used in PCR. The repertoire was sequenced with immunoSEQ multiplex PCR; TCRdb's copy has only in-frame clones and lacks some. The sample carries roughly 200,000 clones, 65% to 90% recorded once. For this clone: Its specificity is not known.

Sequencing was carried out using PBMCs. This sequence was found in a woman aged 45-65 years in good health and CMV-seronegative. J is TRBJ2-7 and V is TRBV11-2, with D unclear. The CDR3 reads CASSLSLSGSYEQYF. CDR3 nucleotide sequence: TGTGCCAGCAGCTTAAGTCTATCAGGATCCTACGAGCAGTACTTC.